This T cell receptor beta chain emerged from a study of T cell repertoires in cytomegalovirus infection. Study-wide background: Matching HLA type and CMV infection were both indicated by public TCR beta signatures. Study-wide results and caveats: There were HLA-C-restricted CMV-specific TCR beta clonotypes dominating the ex vivo response.

TCRdb itself ran the reads through MiXCR, one entry per CDR3 protein. This repertoire shows some 560,000 distinct CDR3 sequences, 40% found once; its top ten account for around 50%. On this clonotype: Its antigen is undetermined.

This TCR was recovered from a human donor in good health (CMV status not recorded). Some clones in this sample may be carry-over from other donors' samples. The sequencing here drew on cultured PBMCs, taken from culture after CMV antigen stimulation.

In DNA, the CDR3 is TGTGCCAGCAGCTCGGGACTAGCGGGAGCCCACGAGCAGTACTTC. It encodes CASSSGLAGAHEQYF. The chain uses TRBV7-2 and TRBJ2-7; 14 bases are shared with TRBD2. J gave up 5 bases and V 4 bases, and 4 bases lay outside the gene matches. The CDR3 extends over 15 amino acids. In germline, CDR1 is SGHTA, CDR2 FQGNSA.